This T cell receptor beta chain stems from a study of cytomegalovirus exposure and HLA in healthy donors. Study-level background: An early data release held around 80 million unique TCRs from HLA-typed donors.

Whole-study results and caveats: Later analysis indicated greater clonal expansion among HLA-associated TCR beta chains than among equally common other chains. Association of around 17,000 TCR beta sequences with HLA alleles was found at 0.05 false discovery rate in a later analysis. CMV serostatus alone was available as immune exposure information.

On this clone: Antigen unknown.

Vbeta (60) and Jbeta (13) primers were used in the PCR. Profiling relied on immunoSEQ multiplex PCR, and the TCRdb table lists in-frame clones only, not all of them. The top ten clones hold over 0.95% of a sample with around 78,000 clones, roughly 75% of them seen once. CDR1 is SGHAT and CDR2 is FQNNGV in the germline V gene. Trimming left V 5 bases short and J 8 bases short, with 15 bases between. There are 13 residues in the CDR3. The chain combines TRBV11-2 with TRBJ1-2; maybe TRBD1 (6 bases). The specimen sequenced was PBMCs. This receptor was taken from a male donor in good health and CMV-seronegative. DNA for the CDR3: TGTGCCAGCAGCGAAACAGGGCTCTTCGGCTACACCTTC. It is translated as CASSETGLFGYTF.